Reported below is one TCR beta chain. Its specificity is unknown. V shed 5 bases and J shed 9 bases, with 14 bases lying between them. The CDR3 length is 13 residues. Germline values: CDR1 SNHLY, CDR2 FYNNEI. This sample was included in a study of T cell responses to AZD1222 COVID-19 vaccine. General study points: Regions left unmutated in variants are reportedly the target of nearly half of spike-specific TCRs. Donors skewed white British and female; clonal diversity was possibly underestimated.

Clones were read by immunoSEQ multiplex PCR, and TCRdb kept only the in-frame ones, dropping some. This sample yields about 99,000 clones, of which around nine tenths are seen a single time; approximately 2.9% belongs to the top ten. The source was peripheral blood, collected on day 0 of AZD1222 vaccination. The sequence was collected from an adult in good health. This rearrangement joins TRBV2 to TRBJ2-1; D unclear. CDR3 in DNA: TGTGCCAGCAGTTCCGGGCGGTTGGGTGAGCAGTTCTTC. Its translation: CASSSGRLGEQFF.